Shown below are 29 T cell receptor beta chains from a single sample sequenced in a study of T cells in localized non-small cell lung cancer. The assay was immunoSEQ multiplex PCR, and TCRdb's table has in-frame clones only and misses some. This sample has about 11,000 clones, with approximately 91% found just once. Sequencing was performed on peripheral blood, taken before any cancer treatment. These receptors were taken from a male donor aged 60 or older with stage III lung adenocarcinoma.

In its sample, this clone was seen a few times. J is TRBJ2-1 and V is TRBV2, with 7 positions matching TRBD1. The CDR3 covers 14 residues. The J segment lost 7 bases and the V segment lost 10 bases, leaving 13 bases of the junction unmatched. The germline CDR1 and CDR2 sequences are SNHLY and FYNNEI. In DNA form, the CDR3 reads TGTGCCACAGAGGGACAGACTACTGGGAATGAGCAGTTCTTC. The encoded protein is CATEGQTTGNEQFF. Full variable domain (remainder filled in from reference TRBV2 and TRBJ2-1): EPEVTQTPSHQVTQMGQEVILRCVPISNHLYFYWYRQILGQKVEFLVSFYNNEISEKSEIFDDQFSVERPDGSNFTLKIRSTKLEDSAMYFCATEGQTTGNEQFFGPGTRLTVL.

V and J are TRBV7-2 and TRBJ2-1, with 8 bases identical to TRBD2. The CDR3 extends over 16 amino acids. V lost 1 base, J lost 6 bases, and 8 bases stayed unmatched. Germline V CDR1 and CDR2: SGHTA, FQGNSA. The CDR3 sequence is CASSLESASGLNEQFF. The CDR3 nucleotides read TGTGCCAGCAGCTTAGAGTCGGCTAGCGGGCTCAATGAGCAGTTCTTC. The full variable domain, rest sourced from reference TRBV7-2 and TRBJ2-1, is GAGVSQSPSNKVTEKGKDVELRCDPISGHTALYWYRQSLGQGLEFLIYFQGNSAPDKSGLPSDRFSAERTGGSVSTLTIQRTQQEDSAVYLCASSLESASGLNEQFFGPGTRLTVL.

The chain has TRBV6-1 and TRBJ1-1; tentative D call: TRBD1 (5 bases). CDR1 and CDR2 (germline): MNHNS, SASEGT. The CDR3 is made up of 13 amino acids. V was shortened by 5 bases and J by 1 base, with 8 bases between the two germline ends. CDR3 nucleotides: TGTGCCAGCAGTATGACAGAGAACACTGAAGCTTTCTTT. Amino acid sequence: CASSMTENTEAFF.

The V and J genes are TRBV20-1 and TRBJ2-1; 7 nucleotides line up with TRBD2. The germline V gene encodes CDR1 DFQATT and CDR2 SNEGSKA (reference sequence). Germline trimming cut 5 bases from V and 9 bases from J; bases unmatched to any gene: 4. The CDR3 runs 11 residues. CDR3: CSAGGTIEQFF. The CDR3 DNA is TGCAGTGCTGGAGGGACTATTGAGCAGTTCTTC.

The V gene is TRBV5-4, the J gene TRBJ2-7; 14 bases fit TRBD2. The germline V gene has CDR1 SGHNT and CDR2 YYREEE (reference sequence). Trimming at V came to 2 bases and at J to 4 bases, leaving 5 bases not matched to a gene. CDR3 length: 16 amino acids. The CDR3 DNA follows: TGTGCCAGCAGCTTAGGGACTAGCGGGAGTAATTACGAGCAGTACTTC. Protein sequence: CASSLGTSGSNYEQYF.

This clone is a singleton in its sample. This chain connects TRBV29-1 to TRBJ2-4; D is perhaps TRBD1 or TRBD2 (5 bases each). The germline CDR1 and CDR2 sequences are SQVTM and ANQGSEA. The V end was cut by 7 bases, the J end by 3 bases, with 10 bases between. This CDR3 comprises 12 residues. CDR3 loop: CSGGPSKNIQYF. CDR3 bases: TGCAGCGGGGGACCTAGCAAAAACATTCAGTACTTC.

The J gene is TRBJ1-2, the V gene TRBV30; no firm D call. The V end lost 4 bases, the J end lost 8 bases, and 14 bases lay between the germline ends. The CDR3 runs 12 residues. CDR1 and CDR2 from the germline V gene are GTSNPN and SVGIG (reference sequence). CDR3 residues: CAWKLSGGGYTF. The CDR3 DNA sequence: TGTGCCTGGAAACTTTCCGGCGGAGGCTACACCTTC. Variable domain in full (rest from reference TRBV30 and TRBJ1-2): SQTIHQWPATLVQPVGSPLSLECTVEGTSNPNLYWYRQAAGRGLQLLFYSVGIGQISSEVPQNLSASRPQDRQFILSSKKLLLSDSGFYLCAWKLSGGGYTFGSGTRLTVV.

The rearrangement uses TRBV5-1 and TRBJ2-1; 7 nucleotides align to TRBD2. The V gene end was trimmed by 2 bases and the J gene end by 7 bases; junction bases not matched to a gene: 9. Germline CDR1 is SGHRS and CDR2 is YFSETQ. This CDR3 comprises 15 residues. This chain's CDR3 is CASSFISGPLNEQFF. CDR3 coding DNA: TGCGCCAGCAGCTTTATTAGCGGGCCTTTAAATGAGCAGTTCTTC.

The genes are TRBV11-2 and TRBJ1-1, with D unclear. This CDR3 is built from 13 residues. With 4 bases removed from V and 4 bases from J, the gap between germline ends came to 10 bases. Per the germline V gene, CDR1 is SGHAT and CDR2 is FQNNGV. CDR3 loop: CASSSQPRTEAFF. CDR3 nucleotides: TGTGCCAGCAGCTCCCAGCCCCGCACTGAAGCTTTCTTT. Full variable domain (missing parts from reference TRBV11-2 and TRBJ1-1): EAGVAQSPRYKIIEKRQSVAFWCNPISGHATLYWYQQILGQGPKLLIQFQNNGVVDDSQLPKDRFSAERLKGVDSTLKIQPAKLEDSAVYLCASSSQPRTEAFFGQGTRLTVV.

CDR3 in DNA: TGTGCCAGCAGTTTAAGGGTCGACCCTGCGGGAGAGCAGTACTTC. This translates into CASSLRVDPAGEQYF. The rearrangement joins TRBV27 to TRBJ2-7; possible D gene TRBD2, 6 bases. Trimming took off 2 bases at V and 7 bases at J, with 18 bases between the two ends. This CDR3 comprises 15 residues. Germline lookup yields CDR1 MNHEY and CDR2 SMNVEV (reference sequence).

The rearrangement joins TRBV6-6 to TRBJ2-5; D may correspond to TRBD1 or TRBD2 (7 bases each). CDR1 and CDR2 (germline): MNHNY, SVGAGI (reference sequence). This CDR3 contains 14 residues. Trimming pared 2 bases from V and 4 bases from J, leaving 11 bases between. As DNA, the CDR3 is TGTGCCAGCAGTTACCAGGGGGGGGGAGAGACCCAGTACTTC. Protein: CASSYQGGGETQYF.

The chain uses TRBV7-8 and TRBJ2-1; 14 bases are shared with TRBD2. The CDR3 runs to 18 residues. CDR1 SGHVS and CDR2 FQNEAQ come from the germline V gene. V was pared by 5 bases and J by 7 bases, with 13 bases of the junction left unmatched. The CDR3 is CASSLFLTGTSGRNEQFF. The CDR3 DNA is TGTGCCAGCAGCCTATTTTTGACCGGGACTAGCGGGAGAAATGAGCAGTTCTTC.

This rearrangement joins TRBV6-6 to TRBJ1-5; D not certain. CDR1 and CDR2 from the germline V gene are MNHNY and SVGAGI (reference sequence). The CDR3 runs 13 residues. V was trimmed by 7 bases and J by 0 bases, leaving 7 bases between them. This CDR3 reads CASKQNSNQPQHF. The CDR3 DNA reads TGTGCCAGCAAACAGAATAGCAATCAGCCCCAGCATTTT.

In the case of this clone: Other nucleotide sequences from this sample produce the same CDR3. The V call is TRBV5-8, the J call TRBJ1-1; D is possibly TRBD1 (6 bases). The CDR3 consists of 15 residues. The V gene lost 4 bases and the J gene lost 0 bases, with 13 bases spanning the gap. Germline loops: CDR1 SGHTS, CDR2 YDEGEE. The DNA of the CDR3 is TGTGCCAGCAGCCCGAGGGGGGTCATGAACACTGAAGCTTTCTTT. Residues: CASSPRGVMNTEAFF.

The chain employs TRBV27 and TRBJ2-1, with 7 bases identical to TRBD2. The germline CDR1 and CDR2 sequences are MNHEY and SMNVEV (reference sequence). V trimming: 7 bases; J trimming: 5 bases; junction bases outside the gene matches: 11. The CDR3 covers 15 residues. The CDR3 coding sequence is TGTGCCAGCATGAAATGGGGACTATCGAACAATGAGCAGTTCTTC. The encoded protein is CASMKWGLSNNEQFF.

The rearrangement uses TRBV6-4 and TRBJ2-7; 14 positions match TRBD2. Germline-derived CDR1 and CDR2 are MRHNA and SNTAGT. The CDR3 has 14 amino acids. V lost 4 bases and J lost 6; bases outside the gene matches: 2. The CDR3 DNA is TGTGCCAGCAGTGCCGGGACTAGCGGGAGCGAGCAGTACTTC. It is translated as CASSAGTSGSEQYF.

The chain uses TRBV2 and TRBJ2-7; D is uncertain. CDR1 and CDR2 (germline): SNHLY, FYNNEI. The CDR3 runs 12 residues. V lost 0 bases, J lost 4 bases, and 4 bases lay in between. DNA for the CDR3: TGTGCCAGCAGTGAAGCGGCGTACGAGCAGTACTTC. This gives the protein CASSEAAYEQYF. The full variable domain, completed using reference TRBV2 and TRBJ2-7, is EPEVTQTPSHQVTQMGQEVILRCVPISNHLYFYWYRQILGQKVEFLVSFYNNEISEKSEIFDDQFSVERPDGSNFTLKIRSTKLEDSAMYFCASSEAAYEQYFGPGTRLTVT.

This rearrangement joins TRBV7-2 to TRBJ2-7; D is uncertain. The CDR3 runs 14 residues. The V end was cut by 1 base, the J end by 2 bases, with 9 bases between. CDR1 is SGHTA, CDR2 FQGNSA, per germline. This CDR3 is CASSLEPTPYEQYF. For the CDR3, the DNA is TGTGCCAGCAGCTTAGAACCTACACCCTACGAGCAGTACTTC.

CDR3 residues: CASSVLVAGSSNEQFF. The CDR3 DNA reads TGTGCCAGCAGTGTTTTAGTAGCGGGATCTTCCAATGAGCAGTTCTTC. The rearrangement uses TRBV6-1 and TRBJ2-1; 8 nucleotides match TRBD2. This CDR3 spans 16 amino acids. Per germline, CDR1 MNHNS and CDR2 SASEGT. Trimming removed 4 bases from V and 6 bases from J; junction bases left unmatched: 11.

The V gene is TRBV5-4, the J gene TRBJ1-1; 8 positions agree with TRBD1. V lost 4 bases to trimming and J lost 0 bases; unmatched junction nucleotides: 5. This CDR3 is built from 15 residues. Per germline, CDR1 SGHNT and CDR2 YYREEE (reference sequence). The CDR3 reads CASSPRTGMNTEAFF. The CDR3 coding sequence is TGTGCCAGCAGCCCCCGGACAGGGATGAACACTGAAGCTTTCTTT.

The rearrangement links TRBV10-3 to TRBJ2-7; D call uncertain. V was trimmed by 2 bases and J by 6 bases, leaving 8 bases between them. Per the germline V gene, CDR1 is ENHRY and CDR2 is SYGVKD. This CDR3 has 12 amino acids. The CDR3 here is CAISEEQSEQYF. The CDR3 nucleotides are TGTGCCATCAGTGAGGAGCAGAGCGAGCAGTACTTC.

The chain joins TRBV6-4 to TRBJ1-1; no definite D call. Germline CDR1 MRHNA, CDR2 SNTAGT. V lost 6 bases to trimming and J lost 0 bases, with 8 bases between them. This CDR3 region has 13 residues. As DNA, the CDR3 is TGTGCCAGCAGGGCGGGCATGAACACTGAAGCTTTCTTT. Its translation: CASRAGMNTEAFF.

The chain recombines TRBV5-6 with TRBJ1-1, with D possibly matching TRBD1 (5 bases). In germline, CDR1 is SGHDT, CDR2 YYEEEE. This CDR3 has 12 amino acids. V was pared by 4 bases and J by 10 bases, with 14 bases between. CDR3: CASSRGGTGAFF. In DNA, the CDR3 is TGTGCCAGCAGCCGGGGGGGAACGGGAGCTTTCTTT.

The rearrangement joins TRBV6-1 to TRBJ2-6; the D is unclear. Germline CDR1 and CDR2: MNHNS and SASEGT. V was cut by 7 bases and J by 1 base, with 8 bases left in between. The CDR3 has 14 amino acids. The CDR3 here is CASTPGSGANVLTF. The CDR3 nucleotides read TGTGCCAGCACCCCTGGGTCTGGGGCCAACGTCCTGACTTTC.

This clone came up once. The chain's CDR3 is CASSRSIGAGELFF. DNA of the CDR3: TGTGCCAGCAGCCGCAGTATTGGGGCCGGGGAGCTGTTTTTT. The chain recombines TRBV14 with TRBJ2-2; D not certain. Trimming removed 4 bases at V and 6 bases at J, with 12 bases between. The CDR3 is 14 amino acids. The germline gives CDR1 SGHDN, CDR2 FVKESK.

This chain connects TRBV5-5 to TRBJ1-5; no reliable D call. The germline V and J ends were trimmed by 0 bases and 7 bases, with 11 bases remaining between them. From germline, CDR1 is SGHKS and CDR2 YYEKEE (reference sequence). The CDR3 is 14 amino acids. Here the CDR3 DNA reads TGTGCCAGCAGCTTGGAGGCAGGCAGCCAGCCCCAGCATTTT. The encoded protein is CASSLEAGSQPQHF. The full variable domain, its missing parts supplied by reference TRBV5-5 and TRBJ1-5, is DAGVTQSPTHLIKTRGQQVTLRCSPISGHKSVSWYQQVLGQGPQFIFQYYEKEERGRGNFPDRFSARQFPNYSSELNVNALLLGDSALYLCASSLEAGSQPQHFGDGTRLSIL.

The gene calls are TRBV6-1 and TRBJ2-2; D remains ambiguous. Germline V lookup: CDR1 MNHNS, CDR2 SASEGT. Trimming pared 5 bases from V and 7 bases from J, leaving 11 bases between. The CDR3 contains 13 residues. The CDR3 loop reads CASSYTGFGELFF. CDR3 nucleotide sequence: TGTGCCAGCAGTTATACCGGTTTCGGGGAGCTGTTTTTT.

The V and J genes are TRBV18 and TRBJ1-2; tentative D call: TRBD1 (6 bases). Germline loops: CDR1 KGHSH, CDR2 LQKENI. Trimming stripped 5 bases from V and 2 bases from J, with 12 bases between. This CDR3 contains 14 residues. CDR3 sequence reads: CASSKNQGNYGYTF. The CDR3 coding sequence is TGTGCCAGCTCAAAGAATCAGGGGAACTATGGCTACACCTTC.

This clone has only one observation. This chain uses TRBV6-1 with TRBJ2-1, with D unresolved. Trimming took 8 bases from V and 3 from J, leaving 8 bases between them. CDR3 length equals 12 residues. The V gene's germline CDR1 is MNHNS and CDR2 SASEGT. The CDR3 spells CASVPLYNEQFF. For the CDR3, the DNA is TGTGCCAGCGTTCCACTCTACAATGAGCAGTTCTTC.